The 3 T cell receptor beta chains reported below all come from one sample, sequenced in a study of cytomegalovirus exposure and HLA in healthy donors (dated by TCRdb to 2016 to 2017). Libraries came from the immunoSEQ multiplex PCR assay. The multiplex PCR relied on a mix of 60 forward primers for TCR Vbeta segments and 13 reverse primers for TCR Jbeta segments. The immuneACCESS repertoire file appears here via TCRdb, limited to in-frame rearrangements. These files lack a portion of the clones; in checked studies, under half of the deficit traces to unresolved V genes, and the cause of the others is not known. Across this sample there are some 150,000 clones, with approximately 73% seen only once. The top ten constitute 13% to 15% of the sample. Sequencing used PBMCs. The receptors stem from a human donor in good health.

The chain carries TRBV9 and TRBJ2-1; TRBD1 is a possible D gene (6 bases). This CDR3 spans 14 amino acids. V lost 3 bases and J lost 3, with 10 bases in between. In germline, CDR1 is SGDLS, CDR2 YYNGEE. In DNA form, the CDR3 reads TGTGCCAGCAGCGGGGGGCAAAGCTACAATGAGCAGTTCTTC. Translation gives CASSGGQSYNEQFF.

This clone was detected only a few times. The rearrangement links TRBV2 to TRBJ2-5; 15 bases map to TRBD2. The length of the CDR3 is 18 residues. Trimming took 2 bases from V and 9 from J; bases not matched to a gene: 13. Looked up from germline, CDR1 is SNHLY and CDR2 is FYNNEI. CDR3 residues: CASSETGLAGGPSQAQYF. In nucleotides, the CDR3 is TGTGCCAGCAGTGAAACGGGACTAGCGGGGGGCCCCTCACAGGCCCAGTACTTC.

The J gene is TRBJ2-1, the V gene TRBV2; TRBD2 matches 8 bases. CDR3 length: 15 residues. J was trimmed by 0 bases and V by 6 bases; bases with no gene match: 4. From germline, CDR1 is SNHLY and CDR2 FYNNEI. CDR3 nucleotides: TGTGCCAGCAGGGGGACTAGAAGCTCCTACAATGAGCAGTTCTTC. Amino acid sequence: CASRGTRSSYNEQFF.